A single sample is the source of the 28 T cell receptor beta chains below, sequenced in a study of blood T cell repertoires in COVID-19. The protocol was immunoSEQ multiplex PCR, while the TCRdb copy is restricted to in-frame clones and leaves out a portion. The sample lists 200,000 to 300,000 clones; roughly 87% were seen once. Sequencing was done on a sample of PBMCs or T cells enriched from blood (not recorded which). The receptor source for this set is a young woman with acute COVID-19.

The chain uses TRBV11-2 and TRBJ2-2; 7 nucleotides line up with TRBD1. The junction had 6 bases not matched to a gene; V was cut back by 5 bases and J by 0 bases. Germline CDR1 and CDR2: SGHAT and FQNNGV. The CDR3 contains 16 residues. The CDR3 DNA reads TGTGCCAGCAGCCCCCGACAGGGAGCGAACACCGGGGAGCTGTTTTTT. Translated: CASSPRQGANTGELFF.

V is TRBV19 and J is TRBJ2-7; a possible D gene is TRBD1 (6 bases). There are 13 residues in the CDR3. V lost 9 bases and J 0 bases, leaving 12 bases between the germline ends. Germline V lookup: CDR1 LNHDA, CDR2 SQIVND (reference sequence). The CDR3 region is CASTQGNSYEQYF. DNA for the CDR3: TGTGCCAGCACACAGGGAAACTCCTACGAGCAGTACTTC.

The gene calls are TRBV5-5 and TRBJ1-4; 10 bases align to TRBD1. V was clipped by 0 bases and J by 8 bases; unmatched bases: 4. This CDR3 is built from 15 residues. Germline assignment: CDR1 SGHKS and CDR2 YYEKEE (reference sequence). The DNA for the CDR3 is TGTGCCAGCAGCTTGGGCGGGACAGGGGTGGAAAAACTGTTTTTT. It codes for CASSLGGTGVEKLFF. Looking up the rest from reference TRBV5-5 and TRBJ1-4 gives the full variable domain: DAGVTQSPTHLIKTRGQQVTLRCSPISGHKSVSWYQQVLGQGPQFIFQYYEKEERGRGNFPDRFSARQFPNYSSELNVNALLLGDSALYLCASSLGGTGVEKLFFGSGTQLSVL.

V usage is TRBV5-4 and J usage is TRBJ2-1; 10 bases line up with TRBD2. V lost 10 bases and J lost 9; bases outside the gene matches: 7. Germline assignment: CDR1 SGHNT and CDR2 YYREEE (reference sequence). CDR3 size: 12 residues. The CDR3 coding sequence is TGTGCCTTCAGCGGGGGGGGTCCTGAGCAGTTCTTC. The encoded protein is CAFSGGGPEQFF. Full variable domain (missing parts from reference TRBV5-4 and TRBJ2-1): ETGVTQSPTHLIKTRGQQVTLRCSSQSGHNTVSWYQQALGQGPQFIFQYYREEENGRGNFPPRFSGLQFPNYSSELNVNALELDDSALYLCAFSGGGPEQFFGPGTRLTVL.

CDR3 nucleotide sequence: TGTGCCAGCAGCGCGGGGGGTTATCTGTACGAGCAGTACTTC. It yields the protein CASSAGGYLYEQYF. The rearrangement joins TRBV7-2 to TRBJ2-7; 8 bases line up with TRBD2. CDR1 and CDR2 from the germline V gene are SGHTA and FQGNSA. Trimming cost V 5 bases and J 4 bases; bases outside gene matches: 7. The CDR3 is 14 residues long.

The rearrangement uses TRBV11-2 and TRBJ1-6; 8 bases map to TRBD1. Per germline, CDR1 SGHAT and CDR2 FQNNGV. CDR3 length equals 15 residues. J gave up 8 bases and V 0 bases, and 3 bases lay outside the gene matches. CDR3 nucleotide sequence: TGTGCCAGCAGCTTAGATGGACAGGGTTATTCACCCCTCCACTTT. This sequence encodes CASSLDGQGYSPLHF.

The gene calls are TRBV2 and TRBJ1-2, with D uncertain. The germline gives CDR1 SNHLY, CDR2 FYNNEI. V lost 7 bases, J lost 5 bases, and 8 bases lay in between. The CDR3 length is 11 residues. The CDR3 DNA follows: TGTGCCAGCACCCCGGAGTATGGCTACACCTTC. It encodes CASTPEYGYTF.

V is TRBV2 and J is TRBJ1-1; D is unclear. Germline V gives CDR1 SNHLY, CDR2 FYNNEI. The CDR3 totals 11 residues. Trimming took 10 bases from V and 1 from J, leaving 7 bases between them. CDR3 sequence: CAITRNTEAFF. The CDR3 region has the DNA TGTGCCATAACACGGAACACTGAAGCTTTCTTT.

V and J are TRBV2 and TRBJ2-3; TRBD2 aligns across 8 bases. From germline, CDR1 is SNHLY and CDR2 FYNNEI. Trimming took 2 bases from V and 4 from J; bases not matched to a gene: 17. The CDR3 spans 19 residues. CDR3 bases: TGTGCCAGCAGTGAAACTAGCGGACTTATTCGGGGACCCCCAGATACGCAGTATTTT. Its translation is CASSETSGLIRGPPDTQYF.

J is TRBJ1-2 and V is TRBV12-3 or TRBV12-4, with TRBD1 identical over 9 bases. The CDR3 sequence is 12 residues long. Trimming took 7 bases from V and 7 from J; bases not matched to a gene: 4. CDR3 sequence (DNA): TGTGCCAGCACCACGACAGGGGGTGGCTACACCTTC. Residues: CASTTTGGGYTF.

The chain recombines TRBV6-6 with TRBJ1-6; no clear D gene. With 6 bases removed from V and 9 bases from J, the gap between germline ends came to 6 bases. The CDR3 is 11 amino acids. Germline CDR1 is MNHNY and CDR2 is SVGAGI (reference sequence). The CDR3 sequence: CASRETSPLHF. The CDR3 DNA is TGTGCCAGCAGGGAGACTTCACCCCTCCACTTT.

This clone was observed a few times. The V call is TRBV4-1, the J call TRBJ1-5, with 11 bases fitting TRBD1. V shed 1 base, J shed 7 bases, and the junction held 6 bases outside the gene matches. In germline, CDR1 is MGHRA, CDR2 YSYEKL. The CDR3 runs 16 residues. The chain's CDR3 is CASSQGTGGWRQPQHF. The CDR3 DNA reads TGCGCCAGCAGCCAAGGGACAGGGGGCTGGAGACAGCCCCAGCATTTT.

V is TRBV5-1 and J is TRBJ2-3; maybe TRBD2 (5 bases). The germline V and J ends were trimmed by 3 bases and 1 base, with 12 bases remaining between them. The CDR3 consists of 15 residues. From germline, CDR1 is SGHRS and CDR2 YFSETQ. CDR3 nucleotides: TGCGCCAGCAGCTCCATCCCCGGGGGCACAGATACGCAGTATTTT. Translation: CASSSIPGGTDTQYF.

V usage is TRBV6-2 or TRBV6-3 and J usage is TRBJ1-6; perhaps TRBD1 as D (5 bases). Trimming stripped 5 bases from V and 0 bases from J, with 17 bases between. Germline lookup yields CDR1 MNHEY and CDR2 SVGEGT. The length of the CDR3 is 18 residues. CDR3 amino acids: CASSPIAGRSSYNSPLHF. The CDR3 DNA is TGTGCCAGCAGTCCCATAGCAGGGCGGAGCTCCTATAATTCACCCCTCCACTTT.

This clone turned up a few times. The chain carries TRBV6-2 or TRBV6-3 and TRBJ2-7; the match to TRBD1 covers 8 bases. The CDR3 spans 15 residues. The V segment lost 3 bases and the J segment 5 bases; nucleotides outside the gene matches: 9. Germline V lookup: CDR1 MNHEY, CDR2 SVGEGT. The CDR3 reads CASSYFETGDNEQYF. The CDR3 nucleotides read TGTGCCAGCAGTTATTTCGAGACAGGGGATAACGAGCAGTACTTC.

This clone was seen only once. The J gene is TRBJ1-2, the V gene TRBV7-8, with 9 nucleotides matching TRBD1. The V and J ends lost 5 bases and 4 bases, in that order; junction bases with no gene match: 5. CDR1 and CDR2 from the germline V gene are SGHVS and FQNEAQ. The CDR3 runs 14 residues. Here the CDR3 reads CASSTGGLSYGYTF. CDR3 DNA sequence: TGTGCCAGCAGCACAGGGGGCTTGAGCTATGGCTACACCTTC.

The J gene is TRBJ1-2, the V gene TRBV29-1; D may be TRBD1 (6 bases). V was trimmed by 5 bases and J by 6 bases, leaving 16 bases between them. This CDR3 has 13 amino acids. Germline CDR1 SQVTM, CDR2 ANQGSEA. CDR3 DNA sequence: TGCAGCGTTTCATTGACAGGAAAGGATGGCTACACCTTC. It encodes CSVSLTGKDGYTF.

The chain combines TRBV12-3 or TRBV12-4 with TRBJ2-5; D is perhaps TRBD1 (7 bases). Between the trimmed V and J ends, which lost 7 bases and 5 bases, there was a span of 14 bases. The CDR3 is 13 residues long. DNA for the CDR3: TGTGCCAGCAAACCAGGGGGAGGCGAGACCCAGTACTTC. This codes for CASKPGGGETQYF.

V and J are TRBV11-2 and TRBJ2-6; 7 bases agree with TRBD2. Per the germline V gene, CDR1 is SGHAT and CDR2 is FQNNGV. CDR3 length equals 16 residues. The junction had 12 bases not matched to a gene; V was cut back by 8 bases and J by 5 bases. The CDR3 reads CASPDARDYRANVLTF. DNA of the CDR3: TGTGCCAGCCCGGATGCAAGGGACTATAGGGCCAACGTCCTGACTTTC. Variable domain in full (rest from reference TRBV11-2 and TRBJ2-6): EAGVAQSPRYKIIEKRQSVAFWCNPISGHATLYWYQQILGQGPKLLIQFQNNGVVDDSQLPKDRFSAERLKGVDSTLKIQPAKLEDSAVYLCASPDARDYRANVLTFGAGSRLTVL.

This chain joins TRBV5-1 and TRBJ2-7, with TRBD2 identical over 9 bases. The ends lost 2 bases at V and 3 bases at J; junction bases unmatched: 3. This CDR3 has 14 residues. From germline, CDR1 is SGHRS and CDR2 YFSETQ. The CDR3 DNA sequence: TGCGCCAGCAGCTTTAGCGGGGGAGACTACGAGCAGTACTTC. This encodes CASSFSGGDYEQYF.

The gene calls are TRBV6-5 and TRBJ1-2, with D perhaps TRBD1 (6 bases). Germline CDR1 MNHEY, CDR2 SVGAGI. V lost 2 bases to trimming and J lost 3 bases, with 10 bases between them. The CDR3 is made up of 14 amino acids. The CDR3 sequence is CASSYGTSDYGYTF. The DNA for the CDR3 is TGTGCCAGCAGTTACGGGACATCGGACTATGGCTACACCTTC.

This rearrangement joins TRBV29-1 to TRBJ2-2; D is unresolved. V was clipped by 1 base and J by 0 bases, with 3 bases between them. The CDR3 length is 13 residues. Germline V lookup: CDR1 SQVTM, CDR2 ANQGSEA. Written as DNA, the CDR3 is TGCAGCGTTGAAGGGCCGAACACCGGGGAGCTGTTTTTT. It codes for CSVEGPNTGELFF.

This clone showed up just once. CDR3 nucleotides: TGTGCCAGCAGCAGGACAGTAAACACTGAAGCTTTCTTT. Its translation is CASSRTVNTEAFF. V and J are TRBV14 and TRBJ1-1; D is possibly TRBD1 (6 bases). This CDR3 spans 13 amino acids. Deletions cut 5 bases from V and 2 bases from J, with 9 bases between. Per the germline V gene, CDR1 is SGHDN and CDR2 is FVKESK.

This clone was seen once. The chain uses TRBV29-1 and TRBJ1-3, with D hard to call. This CDR3 is built from 11 residues. The germline gives CDR1 SQVTM, CDR2 ANQGSEA. Trimming removed 4 bases at V and 5 bases at J, with 6 bases between. The CDR3 sequence is CSVVQRNTIYF. The CDR3 region has the DNA TGCAGCGTTGTGCAGAGAAACACCATATATTTT.

The rearrangement links TRBV4-3 to TRBJ1-1, with D possibly matching TRBD1 (6 bases). V was cut by 3 bases and J by 12 bases, with 23 bases left in between. Per the germline V gene, CDR1 is LGHNA and CDR2 is YSLEER. CDR3 length equals 15 residues. CDR3 loop: CASSQNRASGLTPFF. CDR3 sequence (DNA): TGCGCCAGCAGCCAGAACAGGGCATCGGGGTTGACGCCTTTCTTT.

This clone has only one observation. The chain carries TRBV11-2 and TRBJ1-4, with D maybe TRBD1 (6 bases). V was cut by 7 bases and J by 3 bases, with 12 bases left in between. Germline values: CDR1 SGHAT, CDR2 FQNNGV. The CDR3 sequence is 14 residues long. CDR3 DNA: TGTGCCAGCACATCGACAGGTTCTAATGAAAAACTGTTTTTT. It yields the protein CASTSTGSNEKLFF.

This clone appeared once. The chain combines TRBV20-1 with TRBJ1-4; D not certain. The CDR3 covers 11 residues. Deletions cut 8 bases from V and 8 bases from J, with 12 bases between. Germline CDR1 reads DFQATT; CDR2 reads SNEGSKA (reference sequence). The CDR3 nucleotides are TGCAGTTGGCTCGAGAGGGAAAAACTGTTTTTT. It codes for CSWLEREKLFF.

V gene TRBV7-9 combines with J gene TRBJ2-7; no reliable D call. Trimming took 5 bases from V and 3 from J, leaving 11 bases between them. The length of the CDR3 is 13 residues. In germline, CDR1 is SEHNR, CDR2 FQNEAQ (reference sequence). DNA for the CDR3: TGTGCCAGCAGCCCCTCCTCCAGCTACGAGCAGTACTTC. Translating it yields CASSPSSSYEQYF.